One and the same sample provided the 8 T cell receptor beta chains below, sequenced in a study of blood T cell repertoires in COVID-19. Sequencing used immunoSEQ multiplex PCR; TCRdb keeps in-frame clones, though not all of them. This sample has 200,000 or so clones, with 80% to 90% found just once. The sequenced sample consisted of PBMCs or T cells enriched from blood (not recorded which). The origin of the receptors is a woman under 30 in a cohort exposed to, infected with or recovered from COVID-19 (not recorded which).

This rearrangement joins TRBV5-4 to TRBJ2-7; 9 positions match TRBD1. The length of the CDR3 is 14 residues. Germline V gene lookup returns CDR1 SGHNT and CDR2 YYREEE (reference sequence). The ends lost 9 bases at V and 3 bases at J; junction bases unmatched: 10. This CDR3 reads CATKQADRGYEQYF. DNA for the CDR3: TGTGCCACCAAACAAGCGGACAGGGGCTACGAGCAGTACTTC.

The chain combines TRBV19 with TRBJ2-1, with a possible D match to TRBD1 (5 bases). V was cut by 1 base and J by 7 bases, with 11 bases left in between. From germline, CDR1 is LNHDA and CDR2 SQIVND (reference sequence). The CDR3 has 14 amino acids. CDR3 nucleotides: TGTGCCAGTAGTATAGGGCAGGGTTCGAATGAGCAGTTCTTC. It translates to CASSIGQGSNEQFF.

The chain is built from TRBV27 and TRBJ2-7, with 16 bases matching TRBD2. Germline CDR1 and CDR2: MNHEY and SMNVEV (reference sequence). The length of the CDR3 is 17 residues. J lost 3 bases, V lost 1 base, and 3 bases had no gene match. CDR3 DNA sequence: TGTGCCAGCAGTTTATGGGGACTAGCGGGAGGGAACTACGAGCAGTACTTC. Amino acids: CASSLWGLAGGNYEQYF.

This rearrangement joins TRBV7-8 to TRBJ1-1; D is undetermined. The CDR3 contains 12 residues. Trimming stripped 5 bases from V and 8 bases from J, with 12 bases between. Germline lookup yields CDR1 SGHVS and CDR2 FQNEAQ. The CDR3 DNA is TGTGCCAGCAGCCCCTCCGGGGTCGAAGCTTTCTTT. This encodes CASSPSGVEAFF.

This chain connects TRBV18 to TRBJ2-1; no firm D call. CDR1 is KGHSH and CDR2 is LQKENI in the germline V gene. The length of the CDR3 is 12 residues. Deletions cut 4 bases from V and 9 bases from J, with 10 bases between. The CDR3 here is CASSRDTPEQFF. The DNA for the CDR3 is TGTGCCAGCTCACGAGACACCCCTGAGCAGTTCTTC.

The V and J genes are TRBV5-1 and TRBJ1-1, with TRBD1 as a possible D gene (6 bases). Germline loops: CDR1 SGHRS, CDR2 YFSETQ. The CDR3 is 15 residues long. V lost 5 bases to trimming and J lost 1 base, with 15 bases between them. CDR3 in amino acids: CASRTSGGANTEAFF. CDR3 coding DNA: TGCGCCAGCAGGACCTCGGGGGGCGCGAACACTGAAGCTTTCTTT.

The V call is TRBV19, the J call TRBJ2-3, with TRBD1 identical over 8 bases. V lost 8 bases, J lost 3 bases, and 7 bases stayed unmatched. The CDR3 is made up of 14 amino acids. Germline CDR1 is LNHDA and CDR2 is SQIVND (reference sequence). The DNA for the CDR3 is TGTGCCAGTCAGGACAGGGTGGGTACAGATACGCAGTATTTT. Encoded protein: CASQDRVGTDTQYF. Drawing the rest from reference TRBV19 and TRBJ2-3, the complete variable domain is DGGITQSPKYLFRKEGQNVTLSCEQNLNHDAMYWYRQDPGQGLRLIYYSQIVNDFQKGDIAEGYSVSREKKESFPLTVTSAQKNPTAFYLCASQDRVGTDTQYFGPGTRLTVL.

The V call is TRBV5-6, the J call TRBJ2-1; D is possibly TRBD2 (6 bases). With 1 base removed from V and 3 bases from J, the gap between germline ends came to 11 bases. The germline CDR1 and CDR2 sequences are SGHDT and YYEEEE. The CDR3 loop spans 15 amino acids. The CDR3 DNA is TGTGCCAGCAGCTTGATACTAGCTAACTACAATGAGCAGTTCTTC. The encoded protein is CASSLILANYNEQFF.